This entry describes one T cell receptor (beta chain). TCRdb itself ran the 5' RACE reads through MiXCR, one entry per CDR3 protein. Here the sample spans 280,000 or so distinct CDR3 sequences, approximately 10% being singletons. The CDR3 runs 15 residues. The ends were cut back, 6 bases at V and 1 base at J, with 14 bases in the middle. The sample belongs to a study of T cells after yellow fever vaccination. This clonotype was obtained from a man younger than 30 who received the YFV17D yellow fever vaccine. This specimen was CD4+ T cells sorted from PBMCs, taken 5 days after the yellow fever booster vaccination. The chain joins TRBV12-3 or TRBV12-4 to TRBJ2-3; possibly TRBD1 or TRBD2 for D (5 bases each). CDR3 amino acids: CASRGTTRRTDTQYF. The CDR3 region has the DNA TGTGCCAGCAGGGGGACGACACGCCGCACAGATACGCAGTATTTT.